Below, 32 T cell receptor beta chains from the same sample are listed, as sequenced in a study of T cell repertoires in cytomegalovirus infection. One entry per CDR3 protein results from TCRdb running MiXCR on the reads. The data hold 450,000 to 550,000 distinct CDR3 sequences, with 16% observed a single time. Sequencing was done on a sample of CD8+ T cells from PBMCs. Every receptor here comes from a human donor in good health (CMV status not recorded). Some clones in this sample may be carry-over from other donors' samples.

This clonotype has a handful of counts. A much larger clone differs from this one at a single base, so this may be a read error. This CDR3 is CASTWGTGELFF. For the CDR3, the DNA is TGTGCCAGCACTTGGGGGACCGGGGAGCTGTTTTTT. This chain connects TRBV6-5 to TRBJ2-2; possibly TRBD1 or TRBD2 for D (5 bases each). This CDR3 is built from 12 residues. Trimming cost V 7 bases and J 5 bases, with 8 bases left between them. Germline V lookup: CDR1 MNHEY, CDR2 SVGAGI.

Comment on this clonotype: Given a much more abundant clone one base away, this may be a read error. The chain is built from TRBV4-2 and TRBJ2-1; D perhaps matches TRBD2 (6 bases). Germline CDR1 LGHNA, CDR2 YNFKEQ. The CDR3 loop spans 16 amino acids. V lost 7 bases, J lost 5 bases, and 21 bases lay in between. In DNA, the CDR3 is TGTGCCAGCATCCCCCGAGTGGCGGGACTTAACAATGAGCAGTTCTTC. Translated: CASIPRVAGLNNEQFF.

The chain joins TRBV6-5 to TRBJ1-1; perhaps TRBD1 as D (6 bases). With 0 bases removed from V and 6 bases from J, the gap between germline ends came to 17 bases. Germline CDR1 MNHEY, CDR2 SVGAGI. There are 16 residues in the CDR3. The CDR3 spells CASSYSGGESIPEAFF. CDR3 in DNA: TGTGCCAGCAGTTACTCGGGGGGCGAGTCGATTCCTGAAGCTTTCTTT.

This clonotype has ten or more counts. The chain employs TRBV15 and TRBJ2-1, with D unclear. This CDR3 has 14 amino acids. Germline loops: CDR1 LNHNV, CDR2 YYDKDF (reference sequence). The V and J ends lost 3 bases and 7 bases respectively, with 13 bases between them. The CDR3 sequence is CATSSIRAWNEQFF. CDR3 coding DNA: TGTGCCACCAGCAGTATACGGGCGTGGAATGAGCAGTTCTTC.

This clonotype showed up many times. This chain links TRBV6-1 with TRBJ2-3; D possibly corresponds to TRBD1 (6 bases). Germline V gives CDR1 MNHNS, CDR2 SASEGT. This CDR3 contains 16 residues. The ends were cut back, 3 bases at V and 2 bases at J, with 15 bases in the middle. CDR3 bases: TGTGCCAGCAGTGAGACAGGTGCGGCCTTCACAGATACGCAGTATTTT. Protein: CASSETGAAFTDTQYF.

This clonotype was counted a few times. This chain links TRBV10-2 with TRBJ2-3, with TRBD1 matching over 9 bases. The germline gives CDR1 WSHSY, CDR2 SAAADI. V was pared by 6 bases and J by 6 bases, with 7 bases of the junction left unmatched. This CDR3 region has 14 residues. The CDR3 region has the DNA TGCGCCAGCAGCCGGGACAGGGCGGGGGATACGCAGTATTTT. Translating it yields CASSRDRAGDTQYF.

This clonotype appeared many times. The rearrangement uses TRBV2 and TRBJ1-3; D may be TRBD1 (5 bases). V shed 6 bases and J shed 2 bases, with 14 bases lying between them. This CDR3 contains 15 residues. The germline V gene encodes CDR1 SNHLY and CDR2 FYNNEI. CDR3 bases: TGTGCCAGCAGAGCGACAGTAAGGGCTGGAAACACCATATATTTT. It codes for CASRATVRAGNTIYF.

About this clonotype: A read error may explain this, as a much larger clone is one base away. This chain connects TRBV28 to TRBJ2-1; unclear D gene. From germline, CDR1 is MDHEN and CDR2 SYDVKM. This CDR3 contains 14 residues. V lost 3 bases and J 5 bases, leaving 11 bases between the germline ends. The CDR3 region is CASSFETPDNEQFF. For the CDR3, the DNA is TGTGCCAGCAGTTTTGAGACTCCAGACAATGAGCAGTTCTTC.

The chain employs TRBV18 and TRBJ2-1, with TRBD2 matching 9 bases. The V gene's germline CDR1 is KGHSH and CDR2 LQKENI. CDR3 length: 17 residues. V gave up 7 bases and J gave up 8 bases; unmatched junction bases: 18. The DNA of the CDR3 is TGTGCCAGCTTCTCGGTAGCGGGGGCCCGGGCTTTCGATGAGCAGTTCTTC. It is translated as CASFSVAGARAFDEQFF.

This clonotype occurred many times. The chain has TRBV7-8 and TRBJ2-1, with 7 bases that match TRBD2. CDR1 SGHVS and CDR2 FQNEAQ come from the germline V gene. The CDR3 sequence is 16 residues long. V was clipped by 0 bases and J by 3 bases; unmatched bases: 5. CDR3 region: CASSLAGGFGYNEQFF. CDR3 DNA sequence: TGTGCCAGCAGCTTAGCCGGGGGGTTCGGCTACAATGAGCAGTTCTTC.

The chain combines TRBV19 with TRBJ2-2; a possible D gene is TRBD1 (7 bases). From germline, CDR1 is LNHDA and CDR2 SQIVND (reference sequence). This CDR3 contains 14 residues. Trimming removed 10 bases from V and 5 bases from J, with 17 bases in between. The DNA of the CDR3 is TGTGCCACGATCGGTCCAGGGGGGACCGGGGAGCTGTTTTTT. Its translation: CATIGPGGTGELFF. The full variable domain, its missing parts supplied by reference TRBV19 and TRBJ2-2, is DGGITQSPKYLFRKEGQNVTLSCEQNLNHDAMYWYRQDPGQGLRLIYYSQIVNDFQKGDIAEGYSVSREKKESFPLTVTSAQKNPTAFYLCATIGPGGTGELFFGEGSRLTVL.

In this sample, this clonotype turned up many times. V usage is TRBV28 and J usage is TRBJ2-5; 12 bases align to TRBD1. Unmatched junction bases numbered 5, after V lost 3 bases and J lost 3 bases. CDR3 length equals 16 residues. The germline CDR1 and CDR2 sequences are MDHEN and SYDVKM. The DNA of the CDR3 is TGTGCCAGCAGTTTCATGGGACAGGGGGCAAAAGAGACCCAGTACTTC. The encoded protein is CASSFMGQGAKETQYF.

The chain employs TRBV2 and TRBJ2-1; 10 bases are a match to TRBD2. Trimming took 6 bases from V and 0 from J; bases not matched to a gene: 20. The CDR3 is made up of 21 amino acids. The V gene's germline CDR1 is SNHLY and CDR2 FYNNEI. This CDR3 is CASSDIFHSGGSPSSYNEQFF. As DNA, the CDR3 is TGTGCCAGCAGCGATATTTTTCATAGCGGGGGGTCTCCCAGCTCCTACAATGAGCAGTTCTTC.

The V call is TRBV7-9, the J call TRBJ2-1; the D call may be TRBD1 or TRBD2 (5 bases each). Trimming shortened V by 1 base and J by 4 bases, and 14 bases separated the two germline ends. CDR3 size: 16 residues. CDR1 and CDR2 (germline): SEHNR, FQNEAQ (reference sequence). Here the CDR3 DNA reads TGTGCCAGCAGCTTAGAAGAGGGGTCGATATACAATGAGCAGTTCTTC. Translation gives CASSLEEGSIYNEQFF.

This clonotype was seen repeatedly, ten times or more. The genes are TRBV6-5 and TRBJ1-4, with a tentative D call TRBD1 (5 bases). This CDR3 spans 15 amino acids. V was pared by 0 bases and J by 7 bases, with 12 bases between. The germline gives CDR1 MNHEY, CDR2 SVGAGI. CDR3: CASSYSGATGEKLFF. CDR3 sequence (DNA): TGTGCCAGCAGTTACTCTGGAGCAACAGGTGAAAAACTGTTTTTT.

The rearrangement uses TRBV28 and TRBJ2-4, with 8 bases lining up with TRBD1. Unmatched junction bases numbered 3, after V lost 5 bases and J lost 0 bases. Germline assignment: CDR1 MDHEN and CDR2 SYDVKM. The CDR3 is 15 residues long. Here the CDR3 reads CASSHRGEAKNIQYF. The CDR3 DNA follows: TGTGCCAGCAGTCACAGGGGGGAAGCCAAAAACATTCAGTACTTC.

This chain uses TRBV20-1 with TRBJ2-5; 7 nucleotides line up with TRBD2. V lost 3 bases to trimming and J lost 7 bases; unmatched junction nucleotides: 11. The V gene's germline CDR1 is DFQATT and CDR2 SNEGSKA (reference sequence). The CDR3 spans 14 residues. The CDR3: CSASRPAGEGTQYF. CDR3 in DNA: TGCAGTGCTAGTCGCCCTGCGGGAGAGGGGACCCAGTACTTC.

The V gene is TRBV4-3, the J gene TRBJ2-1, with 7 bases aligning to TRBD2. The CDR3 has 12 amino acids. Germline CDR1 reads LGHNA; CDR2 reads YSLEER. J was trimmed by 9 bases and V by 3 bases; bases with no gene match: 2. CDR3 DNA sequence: TGCGCCAGCAGCCAGGGAGGGGTTGAGCAGTTCTTC. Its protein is CASSQGGVEQFF.

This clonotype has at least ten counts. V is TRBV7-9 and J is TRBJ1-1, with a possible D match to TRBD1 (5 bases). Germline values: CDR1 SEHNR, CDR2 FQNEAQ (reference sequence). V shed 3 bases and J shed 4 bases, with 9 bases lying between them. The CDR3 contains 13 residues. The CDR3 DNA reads TGTGCCAGCAGCTTGCCCGGGACCACTGAAGCTTTCTTT. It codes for CASSLPGTTEAFF.

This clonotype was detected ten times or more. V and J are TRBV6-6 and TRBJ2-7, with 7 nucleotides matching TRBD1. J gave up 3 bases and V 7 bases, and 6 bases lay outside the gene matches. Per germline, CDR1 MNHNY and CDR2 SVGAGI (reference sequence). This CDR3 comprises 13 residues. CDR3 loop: CASTLGDSYEQYF. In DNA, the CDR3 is TGTGCCAGCACCCTCGGGGACAGCTACGAGCAGTACTTC.

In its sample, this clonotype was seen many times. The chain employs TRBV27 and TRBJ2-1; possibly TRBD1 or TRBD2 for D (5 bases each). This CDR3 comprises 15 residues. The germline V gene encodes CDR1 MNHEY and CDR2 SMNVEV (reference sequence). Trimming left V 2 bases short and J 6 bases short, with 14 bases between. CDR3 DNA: TGTGCCAGCAGTTTAAGTAGTGAGGGACGCAATGAGCAGTTCTTC. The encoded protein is CASSLSSEGRNEQFF.

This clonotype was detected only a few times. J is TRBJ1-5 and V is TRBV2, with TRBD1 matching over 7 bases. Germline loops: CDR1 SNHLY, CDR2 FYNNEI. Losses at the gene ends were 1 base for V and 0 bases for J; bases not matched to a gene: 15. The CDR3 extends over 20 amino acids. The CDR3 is CASSEGERGRLYYSNQPQHF. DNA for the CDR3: TGTGCCAGCAGTGAAGGGGAGAGGGGGCGGCTTTATTATAGCAATCAGCCCCAGCATTTT.

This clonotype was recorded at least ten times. CDR3 region: CASSQGAGNTEAFF. In DNA form, the CDR3 reads TGTGCCAGCAGTCAGGGGGCAGGGAACACTGAAGCTTTCTTT. The genes are TRBV6-5 and TRBJ1-1; 8 nucleotides line up with TRBD1. Trimming took 5 bases from V and 1 from J; bases not matched to a gene: 3. The germline V gene has CDR1 MNHEY and CDR2 SVGAGI. CDR3 length equals 14 residues.

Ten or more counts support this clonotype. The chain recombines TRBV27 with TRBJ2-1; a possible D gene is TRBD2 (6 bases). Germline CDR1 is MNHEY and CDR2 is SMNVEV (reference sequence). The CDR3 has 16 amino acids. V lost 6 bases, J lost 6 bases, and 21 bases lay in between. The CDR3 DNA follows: TGTGCCAGCAGATCGGACTTTTTGACTAGGAGCAATGAGCAGTTCTTC. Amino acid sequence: CASRSDFLTRSNEQFF.

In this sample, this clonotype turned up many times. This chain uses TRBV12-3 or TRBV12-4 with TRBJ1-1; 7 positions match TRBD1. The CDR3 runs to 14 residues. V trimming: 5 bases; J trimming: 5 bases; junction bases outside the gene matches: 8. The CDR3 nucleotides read TGTGCCAGCAGTACCCGACAGGGAGGAACTGAAGCTTTCTTT. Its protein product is CASSTRQGGTEAFF.

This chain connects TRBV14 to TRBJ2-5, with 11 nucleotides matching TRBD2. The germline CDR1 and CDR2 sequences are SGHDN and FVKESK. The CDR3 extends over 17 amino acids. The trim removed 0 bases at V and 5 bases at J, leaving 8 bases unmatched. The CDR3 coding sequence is TGTGCCAGCAGCCAAGATTCTAGCGGGGGGCCCCAGGAGACCCAGTACTTC. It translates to CASSQDSSGGPQETQYF.

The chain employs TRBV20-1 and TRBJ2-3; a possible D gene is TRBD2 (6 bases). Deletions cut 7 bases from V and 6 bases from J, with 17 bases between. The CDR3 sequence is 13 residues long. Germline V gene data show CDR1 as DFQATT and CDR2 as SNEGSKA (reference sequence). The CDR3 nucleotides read TGCAGTGTCCCGGGACTGCTGGGCGATACGCAGTATTTT. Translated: CSVPGLLGDTQYF.

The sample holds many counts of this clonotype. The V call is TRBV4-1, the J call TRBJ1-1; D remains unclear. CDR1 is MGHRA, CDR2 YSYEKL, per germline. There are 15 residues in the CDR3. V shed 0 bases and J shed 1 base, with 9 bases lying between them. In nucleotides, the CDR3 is TGCGCCAGCAGCCAAGATGTCCAGACGAACACTGAAGCTTTCTTT. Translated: CASSQDVQTNTEAFF.

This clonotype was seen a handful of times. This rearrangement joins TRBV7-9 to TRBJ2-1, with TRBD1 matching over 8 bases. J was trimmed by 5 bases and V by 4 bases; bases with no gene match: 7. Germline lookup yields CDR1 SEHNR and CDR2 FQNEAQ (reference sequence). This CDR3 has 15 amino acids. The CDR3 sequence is CASSSLDRAHNEQFF. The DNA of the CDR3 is TGTGCCAGCAGCTCCCTGGACAGGGCCCACAATGAGCAGTTCTTC.

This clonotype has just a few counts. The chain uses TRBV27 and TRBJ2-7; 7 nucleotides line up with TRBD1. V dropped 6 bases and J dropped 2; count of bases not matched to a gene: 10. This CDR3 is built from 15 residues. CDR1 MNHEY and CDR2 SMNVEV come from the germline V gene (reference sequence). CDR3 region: CASSRRWTGTYEQYF. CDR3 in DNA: TGTGCCAGCAGCCGGCGCTGGACAGGAACCTACGAGCAGTACTTC.

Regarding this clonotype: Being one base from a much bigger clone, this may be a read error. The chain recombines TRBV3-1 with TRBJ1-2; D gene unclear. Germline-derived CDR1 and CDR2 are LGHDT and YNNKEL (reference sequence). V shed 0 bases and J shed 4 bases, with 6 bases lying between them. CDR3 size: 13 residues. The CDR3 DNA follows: TGTGCCAGCAGCCAAGATTGGGCCTATGGCTACACCTTC. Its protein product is CASSQDWAYGYTF.

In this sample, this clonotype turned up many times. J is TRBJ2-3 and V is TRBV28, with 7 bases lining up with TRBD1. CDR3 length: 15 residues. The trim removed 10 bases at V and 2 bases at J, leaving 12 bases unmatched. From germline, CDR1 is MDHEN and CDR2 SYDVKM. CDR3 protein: CATGDRGPSTDTQYF. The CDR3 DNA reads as TGTGCCACCGGGGATAGGGGGCCCTCCACAGATACGCAGTATTTT. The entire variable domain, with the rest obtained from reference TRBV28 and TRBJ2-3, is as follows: DVKVTQSSRYLVKRTGEKVFLECVQDMDHENMFWYRQDPGLGLRLIYFSYDVKMKEKGDIPEGYSVSREKKERFSLILESASTNQTSMYLCATGDRGPSTDTQYFGPGTRLTVL.